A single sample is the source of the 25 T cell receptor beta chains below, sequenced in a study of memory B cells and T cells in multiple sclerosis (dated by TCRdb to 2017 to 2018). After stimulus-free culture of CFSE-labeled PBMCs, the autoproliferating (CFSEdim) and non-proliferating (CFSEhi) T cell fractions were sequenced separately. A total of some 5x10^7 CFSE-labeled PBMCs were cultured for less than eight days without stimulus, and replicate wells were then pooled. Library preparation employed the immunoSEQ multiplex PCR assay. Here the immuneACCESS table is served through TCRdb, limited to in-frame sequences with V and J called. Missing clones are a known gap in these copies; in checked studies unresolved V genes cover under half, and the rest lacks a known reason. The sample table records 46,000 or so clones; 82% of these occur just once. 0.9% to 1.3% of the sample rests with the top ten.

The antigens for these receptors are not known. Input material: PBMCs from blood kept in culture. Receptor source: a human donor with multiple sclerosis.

The DNA for the CDR3 is TGTGCCAGCTCACCACGGGCAGACAGGGCCAGTGAGCAGTTCTTC. The encoded protein is CASSPRADRASEQFF. The chain uses TRBV18 and TRBJ2-1, with TRBD1 identical over 7 bases. CDR1 is KGHSH, CDR2 LQKENI, per germline. V gave up 1 base and J gave up 9 bases; unmatched junction bases: 9. The CDR3 is 15 residues long.

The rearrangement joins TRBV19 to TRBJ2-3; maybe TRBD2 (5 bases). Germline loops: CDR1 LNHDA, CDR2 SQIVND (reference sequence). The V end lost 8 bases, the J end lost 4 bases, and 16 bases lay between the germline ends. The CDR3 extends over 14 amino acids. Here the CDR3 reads CASRAESPPDTQYF. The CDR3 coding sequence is TGTGCCAGTCGAGCGGAGTCTCCCCCAGATACGCAGTATTTT.

CDR3 nucleotide sequence: TGTGCCAGCAGCTTCCCCTCGGGGGCCCAAGAGACCCAGTACTTC. Its protein product is CASSFPSGAQETQYF. The chain has TRBV5-6 and TRBJ2-5; possibly TRBD1 or TRBD2 for D (6 bases each). This CDR3 is 15 amino acids long. V was clipped by 2 bases and J by 1 base, with 12 bases between them. From germline, CDR1 is SGHDT and CDR2 YYEEEE.

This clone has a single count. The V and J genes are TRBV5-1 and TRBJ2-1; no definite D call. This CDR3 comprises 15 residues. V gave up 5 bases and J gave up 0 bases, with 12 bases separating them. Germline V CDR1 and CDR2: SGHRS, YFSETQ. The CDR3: CASRTFPSSYNEQFF. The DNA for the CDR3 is TGCGCCAGCAGAACCTTTCCCAGCTCCTACAATGAGCAGTTCTTC.

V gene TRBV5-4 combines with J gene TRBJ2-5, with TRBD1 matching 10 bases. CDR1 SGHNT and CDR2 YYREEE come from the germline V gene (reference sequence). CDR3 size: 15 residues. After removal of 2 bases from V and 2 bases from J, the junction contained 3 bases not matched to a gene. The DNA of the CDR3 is TGTGCCAGCAGCTTTGGACAGGGGGTTCAAGAGACCCAGTACTTC. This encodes CASSFGQGVQETQYF.

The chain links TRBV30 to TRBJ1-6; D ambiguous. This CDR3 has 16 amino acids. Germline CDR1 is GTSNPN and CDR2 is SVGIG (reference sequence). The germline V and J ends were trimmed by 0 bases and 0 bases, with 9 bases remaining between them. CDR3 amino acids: CAWSVLRSSYNSPLHF. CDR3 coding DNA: TGTGCCTGGAGTGTACTGCGTAGCTCCTATAATTCACCCCTCCACTTT. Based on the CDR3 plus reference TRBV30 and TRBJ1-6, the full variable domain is SQTIHQWPATLVQPVGSPLSLECTVEGTSNPNLYWYRQAAGRGLQLLFYSVGIGQISSEVPQNLSASRPQDRQFILSSKKLLLSDSGFYLCAWSVLRSSYNSPLHFGNGTRLTVT.

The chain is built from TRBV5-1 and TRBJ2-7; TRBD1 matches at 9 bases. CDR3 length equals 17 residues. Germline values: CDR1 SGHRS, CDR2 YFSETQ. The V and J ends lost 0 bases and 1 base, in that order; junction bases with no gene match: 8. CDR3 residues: CASSLGWGTGRSYEQYF. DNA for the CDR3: TGCGCCAGCAGCTTGGGATGGGGGACAGGGAGATCCTACGAGCAGTACTTC.

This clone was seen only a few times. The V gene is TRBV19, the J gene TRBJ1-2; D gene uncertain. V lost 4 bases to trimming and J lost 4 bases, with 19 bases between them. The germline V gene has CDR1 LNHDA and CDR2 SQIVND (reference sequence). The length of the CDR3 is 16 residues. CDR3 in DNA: TGTGCCAGTAGTACTAGGCCCCAGGAGATCATCTATGGCTACACCTTC. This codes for CASSTRPQEIIYGYTF.

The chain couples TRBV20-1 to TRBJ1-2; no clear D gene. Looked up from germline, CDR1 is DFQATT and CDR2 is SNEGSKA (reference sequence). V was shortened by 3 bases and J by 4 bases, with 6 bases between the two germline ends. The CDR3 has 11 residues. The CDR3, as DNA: TGCAGTGCTAGGGCGAGCTATGGCTACACCTTC. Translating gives CSARASYGYTF.

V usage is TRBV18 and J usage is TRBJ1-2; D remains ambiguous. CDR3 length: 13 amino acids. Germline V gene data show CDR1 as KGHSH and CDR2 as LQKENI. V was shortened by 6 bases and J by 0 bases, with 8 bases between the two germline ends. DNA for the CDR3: TGTGCCAGCTCCGAGGGCCCTAACTATGGCTACACCTTC. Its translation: CASSEGPNYGYTF.

CDR3 protein: CASSSRLGVMETQYF. As DNA, the CDR3 is TGTGCCAGCAGCTCAAGGCTTGGGGTCATGGAGACCCAGTACTTC. The rearrangement uses TRBV4-2 and TRBJ2-5, with D unresolved. CDR1 is LGHNA and CDR2 is YNFKEQ in the germline V gene. V lost 5 bases, J lost 5 bases, and 18 bases lay in between. The length of the CDR3 is 15 residues.

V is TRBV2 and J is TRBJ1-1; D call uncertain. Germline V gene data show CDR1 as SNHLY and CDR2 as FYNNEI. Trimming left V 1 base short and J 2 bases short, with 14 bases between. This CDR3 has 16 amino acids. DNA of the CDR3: TGTGCCAGCAGTGAAGTCCTTATCGGATTTAACACTGAAGCTTTCTTT. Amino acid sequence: CASSEVLIGFNTEAFF.

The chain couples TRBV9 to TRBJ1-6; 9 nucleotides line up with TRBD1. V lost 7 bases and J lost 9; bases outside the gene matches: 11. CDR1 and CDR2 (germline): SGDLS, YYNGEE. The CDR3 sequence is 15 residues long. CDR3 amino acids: CASHPGQGLGSPLHF. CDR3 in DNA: TGTGCCAGCCACCCGGGACAGGGCTTAGGTTCACCCCTCCACTTT.

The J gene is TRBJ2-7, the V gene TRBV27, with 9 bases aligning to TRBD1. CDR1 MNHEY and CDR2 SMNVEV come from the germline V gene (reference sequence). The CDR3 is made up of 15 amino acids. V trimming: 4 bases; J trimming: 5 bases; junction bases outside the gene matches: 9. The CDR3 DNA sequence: TGTGCCAGCAGTTCCCCGGGACAGGGAACCGACGAGCAGTACTTC. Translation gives CASSSPGQGTDEQYF.

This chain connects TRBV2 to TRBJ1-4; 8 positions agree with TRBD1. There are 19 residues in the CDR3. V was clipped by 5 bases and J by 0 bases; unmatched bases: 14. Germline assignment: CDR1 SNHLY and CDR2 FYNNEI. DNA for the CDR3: TGTGCCAGCAGTACCAGGGGGCCATCGAGCTACGCAACTAATGAAAAACTGTTTTTT. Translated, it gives CASSTRGPSSYATNEKLFF.

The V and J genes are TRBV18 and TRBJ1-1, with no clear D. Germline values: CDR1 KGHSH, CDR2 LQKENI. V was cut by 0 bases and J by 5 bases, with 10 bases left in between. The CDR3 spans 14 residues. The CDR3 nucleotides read TGTGCCAGCTCACCACCGGGTCCGCGGACTGAAGCTTTCTTT. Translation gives CASSPPGPRTEAFF.

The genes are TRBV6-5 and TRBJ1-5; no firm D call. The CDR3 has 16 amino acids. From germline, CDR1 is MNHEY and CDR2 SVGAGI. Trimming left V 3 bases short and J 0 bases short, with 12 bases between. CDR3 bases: TGTGCCAGCAGTTATGGTCGGTCCAGTAGCAATCAGCCCCAGCATTTT. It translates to CASSYGRSSSNQPQHF.

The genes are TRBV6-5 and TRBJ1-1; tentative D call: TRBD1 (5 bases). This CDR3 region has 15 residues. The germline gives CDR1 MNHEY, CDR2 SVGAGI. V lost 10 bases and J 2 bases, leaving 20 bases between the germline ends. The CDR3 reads CATQKVGLSNTEAFF. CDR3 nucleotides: TGTGCCACCCAGAAGGTGGGGCTCAGCAACACTGAAGCTTTCTTT.

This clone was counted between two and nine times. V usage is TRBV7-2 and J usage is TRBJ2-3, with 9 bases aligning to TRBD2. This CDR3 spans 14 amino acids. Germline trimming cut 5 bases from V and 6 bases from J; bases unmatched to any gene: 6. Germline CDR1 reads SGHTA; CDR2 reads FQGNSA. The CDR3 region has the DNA TGTGCCAGCAGCAGGGGACTAGCAGGGGATACGCAGTATTTT. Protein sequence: CASSRGLAGDTQYF.

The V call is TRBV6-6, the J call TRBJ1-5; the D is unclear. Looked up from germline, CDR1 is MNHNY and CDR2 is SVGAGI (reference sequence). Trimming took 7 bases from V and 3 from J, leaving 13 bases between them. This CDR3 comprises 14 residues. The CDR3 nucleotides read TGTGCCAGCACCTCGGGAGTAAACAATCAGCCCCAGCATTTT. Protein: CASTSGVNNQPQHF.

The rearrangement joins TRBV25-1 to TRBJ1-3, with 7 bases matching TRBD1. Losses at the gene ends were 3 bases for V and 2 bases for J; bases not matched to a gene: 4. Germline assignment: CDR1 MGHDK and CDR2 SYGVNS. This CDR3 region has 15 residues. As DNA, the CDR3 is TGTGCCAGCAGTGATCCAGGGACAGCTGGAAACACCATATATTTT. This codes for CASSDPGTAGNTIYF.

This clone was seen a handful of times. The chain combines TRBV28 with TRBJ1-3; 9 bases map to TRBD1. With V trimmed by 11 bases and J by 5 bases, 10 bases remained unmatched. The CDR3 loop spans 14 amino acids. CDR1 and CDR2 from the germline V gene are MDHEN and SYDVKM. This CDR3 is CAARDRVLRNTIYF. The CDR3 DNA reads TGTGCCGCCCGGGACAGGGTTTTGAGAAACACCATATATTTT.

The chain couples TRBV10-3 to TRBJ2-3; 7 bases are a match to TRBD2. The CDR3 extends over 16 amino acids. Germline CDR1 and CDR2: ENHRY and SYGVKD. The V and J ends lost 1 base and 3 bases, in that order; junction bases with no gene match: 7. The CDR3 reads CAISEYGGGVTDTQYF. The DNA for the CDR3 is TGTGCCATCAGTGAGTACGGCGGGGGAGTTACAGATACGCAGTATTTT.

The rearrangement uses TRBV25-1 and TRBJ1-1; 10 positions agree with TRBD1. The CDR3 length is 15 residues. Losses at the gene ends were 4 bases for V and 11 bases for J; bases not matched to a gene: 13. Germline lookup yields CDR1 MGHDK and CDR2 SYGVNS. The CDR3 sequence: CASSVLPPGQGRAFF. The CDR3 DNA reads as TGTGCCAGCAGTGTCCTACCACCGGGACAGGGGCGGGCTTTCTTT.

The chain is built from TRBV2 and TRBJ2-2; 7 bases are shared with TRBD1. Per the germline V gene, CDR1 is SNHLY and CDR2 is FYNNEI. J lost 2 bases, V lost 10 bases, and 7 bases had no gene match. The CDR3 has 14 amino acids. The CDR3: CATSGTDNTGELFF. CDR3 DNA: TGTGCCACCTCCGGGACAGACAACACCGGGGAGCTGTTTTTT.